This T cell receptor beta chain was sequenced for a study of identical twins. TCRdb redid the calling of the 5' RACE reads with MiXCR, one entry per CDR3 protein. The sample lists about 660,000 distinct CDR3 sequences, 8.6% seen once, with about 0.98% in the top ten. Losses at the gene ends were 5 bases for V and 7 bases for J; bases not matched to a gene: 10. This CDR3 has 15 residues. CDR1 is SEHNR, CDR2 FQNEAQ, per germline (reference sequence). This clonotype was counted between two and nine times. No antigen is known for it. General study points: Fewer insertions marked abundant cord blood beta clonotypes; young adult naive trended weakly, memory not at all. It was out-of-frame TCR alpha sharing in monozygotic twins that models underestimated. There was an excess of low generation probability in the out-of-frame alpha sequences that twins shared.

In addition, the sample was reused for a study of yellow fever vaccine responses in identical twins.

What was sequenced was PBMCs. The sequence was collected from a woman aged 18-29 years in good health. The chain joins TRBV7-9 to TRBJ2-5; 10 bases fit TRBD1. The CDR3 sequence is CASSPATGGAGTQYF. CDR3 DNA sequence: TGTGCCAGCAGCCCAGCGACAGGGGGCGCGGGGACCCAGTACTTC. The entire variable domain, with the rest obtained from reference TRBV7-9 and TRBJ2-5, is as follows: DTGVSQNPRHKITKRGQNVTFRCDPISEHNRLYWYRQTLGQGPEFLTYFQNEAQLEKSRLLSDRFSAERPKGSFSTLEIQRTEQGDSAMYLCASSPATGGAGTQYFGPGTRLLVL.